This paragraph covers one TCR beta chain sequence. No antigen is known for it. No base quality information exists; no much larger clone differs at one position. The data were taken from a study of identifying expanded T cells in peripheral blood (dated by TCRdb to the late 2010s). Some background on the complete study: Separate aliquots of the same genomic DNA pool were sequenced to produce technical replicates, and four replicates were compared in pairs. Study-wide findings and limitations: The authors expected that over much longer intervals, such as months to years, biological variance in healthy repertoires might increase even further. The binomial model flagged roughly 1.2 differentially abundant clones between technical replicates but about 16.4 over around two weeks and 19 over approximately four weeks. Across all healthy donors, variance in clone template counts between approximately two-week samples was found to increase significantly with total template count. The beta-binomial model significantly reduced the number of clones called differentially abundant and the false-positive rate across all healthy-donor time intervals.

TCRbeta CDR3 regions were profiled with the immunoSEQ Assay using bias-controlled multiplex PCR amplification of genomic DNA. In the authors' own workflow: The absolute abundance of each unique TCRbeta CDR3 region was quantified after sequences were collapsed and filtered. Differential abundance was tested with a binomial (Fisher-equivalent) model and with a beta-binomial model adding time-dependent variance fitted from healthy donors. Clones with fewer than 5 combined templates were removed, and a clone was called differentially abundant if the clone's Benjamini-Hochberg FDR was below 0.01. In the beta-binomial model, variance was expressed as a function of the total template count across the two samples, in the form v = (b*log(k)+a)^2. Sourced from immuneACCESS, this table was stored by TCRdb with only in-frame sequences that have V and J called. A share of the clones is absent; for the studies checked, an unresolved V gene accounts for under half, and the remainder has no known explanation. D and trimming were read from the DNA, whereas the V and J calls and clone size are those reported in that table. The sample data list about 58,000 clones, and 89% of these were observed just once. Jointly, the top ten make up 3% to 4.5% of the sample.

No immune events, such as infections, were documented for the healthy donors during the collection period. To calibrate time-dependent variance in a beta-binomial model of T-cell clone differential abundance, blood repertoires from healthy donors were used as a training cohort. The training cohort included 10 healthy donors, of whom 3 were female and 7 were male. On average the donors were around 39 years old, and their ages spanned roughly 29 to 64 years. Whole blood, obtained from a commercial supplier, was collected from each healthy donor at three time points spaced approximately 13 days apart. For immunosequencing, genomic DNA was extracted from unsorted whole blood. V and J lose 5 bases and 4 bases, and a span of 18 bases separates them. The CDR3, from cysteine to phenylalanine, totals 15 residues. Only the CDR3 DNA is retained, 45 bases long and in frame from the first base. The germline V gene (reference sequence) sets CDR1 to MNHNY and CDR2 to SVGAGI.

The rearrangement joined TRBV6-6 to TRBJ2-7; perhaps TRBD1 is the D gene, with 6 bases matching. The material sequenced was blood. The sequence was obtained from a person aged 18 to 70 in good health. DNA sequence: TGTGCCAGCAGTAAACCCGGGACAAATTCTTACGAGCAGTACTTC. This yields the protein CASSKPGTNSYEQYF.